This T cell receptor beta chain was recorded in a study of early T cells in non-severe SARS-CoV-2 infection. The overall study: Sequencing input comprised bulk RNA from unsorted whole blood; chain pairing was not available.

General study points: Matching results from VDJdb favored anti-spike CD8 responses, leaving private and CD4 specificities undetected.

Separate cDNA molecules each had unique molecular identifiers attached to them. TCRdb used MiXCR to reprocess the 5' RACE reads, holding one entry per CDR3 protein. The sample lists under 70,000 distinct CDR3 sequences, about 9.9% seen once, with 3.5% to 4% in the top ten. The J segment lost 4 bases and the V segment lost 5 bases, leaving 6 bases of the junction unmatched. The CDR3 is 16 residues long. CDR1 is SEHNR, CDR2 FQNEAQ, per germline (reference sequence). A remark on this clonotype: What it binds is unknown.

Sequencing used whole blood. The chain has TRBV7-9 and TRBJ2-7; 15 positions match TRBD2. The sequence derives from an adult who was a healthcare worker with PCR-confirmed SARS-CoV-2 infection or an uninfected control (not recorded which). The CDR3 DNA is TGTGCCAGCAGCGGGCCGGGACTAGCGGGGGGATACGAGCAGTACTTC. This gives the protein CASSGPGLAGGYEQYF.